The 12 T cell receptor beta chains in this list originate from one sample, sequenced in a study of CD8+ T cells in alopecia areata. Sequencing relied on a cDNA template that was reverse transcribed from extracted RNA. Sequencing was performed with immunoSEQ multiplex PCR; in TCRdb, only in-frame clones are kept and a portion is missing. Of some 160,000 clones detected, roughly 60% appear once; the ten largest clones hold roughly a third. The sequencing input was CD8+ T cells sorted from blood. Receptors originate from a human donor in good health.

The J gene is TRBJ2-2, the V gene TRBV27; D gene ambiguous. Deletions cut 5 bases from V and 6 bases from J, with 13 bases between. CDR1 is MNHEY, CDR2 SMNVEV, per germline (reference sequence). This CDR3 is built from 14 residues. The CDR3 DNA reads as TGTGCCAGCAGTCCCCGACCCATGGCCGGGGAGCTGTTTTTT. It is translated as CASSPRPMAGELFF.

The V gene is TRBV5-1, the J gene TRBJ1-1; the D gene is possibly TRBD1 (6 bases). CDR1 and CDR2 from the germline V gene are SGHRS and YFSETQ. This CDR3 comprises 14 residues. The V and J ends lost 2 bases and 1 base respectively, with 9 bases between them. CDR3 amino acids: CASSFDRTNTEAFF. In DNA form, the CDR3 reads TGCGCCAGCAGCTTCGACAGGACGAACACTGAAGCTTTCTTT.

The chain is built from TRBV27 and TRBJ2-7; the match to TRBD2 covers 11 bases. CDR3 size: 15 residues. Germline V lookup: CDR1 MNHEY, CDR2 SMNVEV (reference sequence). The J segment lost 5 bases and the V segment lost 5 bases, leaving 8 bases of the junction unmatched. CDR3 bases: TGTGCCAGCAGTATCCTAGCGGGAGGAAGTAACGAGCAGTACTTC. This codes for CASSILAGGSNEQYF.

In its sample, this clone was seen once. The chain employs TRBV30 and TRBJ2-1; 10 nucleotides match TRBD1. V lost 3 bases and J lost 7; bases outside the gene matches: 6. This CDR3 region has 14 residues. CDR1 and CDR2 (germline): GTSNPN, SVGIG (reference sequence). The chain's CDR3 is CAWSTGTGVNEQFF. In nucleotides, the CDR3 is TGTGCCTGGAGCACCGGGACAGGGGTGAATGAGCAGTTCTTC.

CDR3 protein: CSVETNTEAFF. The CDR3 nucleotides are TGCAGCGTGGAGACGAACACTGAAGCTTTCTTT. The chain carries TRBV29-1 and TRBJ1-1, with D unresolved. This CDR3 contains 11 residues. Germline CDR1 is SQVTM and CDR2 is ANQGSEA. V dropped 6 bases and J dropped 1 base, with 6 bases sitting between them.

This clone was detected a few times. The chain is built from TRBV27 and TRBJ2-3; D uncertain. Trimming pared 4 bases from V and 2 bases from J, leaving 16 bases between. This CDR3 comprises 16 residues. Germline V gene lookup returns CDR1 MNHEY and CDR2 SMNVEV (reference sequence). CDR3 sequence (DNA): TGTGCCAGCAGTTCCAGAGTCTCGATATCCACAGATACGCAGTATTTT. This codes for CASSSRVSISTDTQYF.

Only a few counts were recorded for this clone. The identical CDR3 is also encoded by other nucleotide sequences in the sample. CDR3 DNA: TGCAGTGCTAGCCCAGGCTACGAGCAGTACTTC. Its protein product is CSASPGYEQYF. The chain recombines TRBV20-1 with TRBJ2-7, with D uncertain. Deletions cut 3 bases from V and 3 bases from J, with 6 bases between. Germline V gene lookup returns CDR1 DFQATT and CDR2 SNEGSKA (reference sequence). This CDR3 has 11 amino acids.

This clone has more than one count but fewer than ten. The chain joins TRBV29-1 to TRBJ1-3; 7 bases agree with TRBD1. Germline trimming cut 1 base from V and 0 bases from J; bases unmatched to any gene: 3. Germline assignment: CDR1 SQVTM and CDR2 ANQGSEA. This CDR3 is built from 15 residues. CDR3 loop: CSVEGRGDSGNTIYF. The CDR3 DNA sequence: TGCAGCGTTGAAGGCAGGGGGGACTCTGGAAACACCATATATTTT.

This clone was detected a few times. The V gene is TRBV29-1, the J gene TRBJ1-2; D is undetermined. Germline loops: CDR1 SQVTM, CDR2 ANQGSEA. Deletions cut 3 bases from V and 4 bases from J, with 12 bases between. This CDR3 has 13 residues. The CDR3, as DNA: TGCAGCGTTGACTTGAGGCCCCCCTATGGCTACACCTTC. This encodes CSVDLRPPYGYTF.

The V and J genes are TRBV5-1 and TRBJ1-1; no clear D. The CDR3 extends over 13 amino acids. CDR1 is SGHRS, CDR2 YFSETQ, per germline. Trimming removed 4 bases from V and 4 bases from J, with 11 bases in between. The CDR3 reads CASSPSSGTEAFF. The CDR3 DNA reads as TGCGCCAGCAGCCCTAGTTCTGGCACTGAAGCTTTCTTT.

The chain has TRBV19 and TRBJ2-7; D perhaps matches TRBD1 (6 bases). V was clipped by 1 base and J by 3 bases, with 7 bases between them. CDR1 is LNHDA, CDR2 SQIVND, per germline (reference sequence). This CDR3 comprises 13 residues. CDR3 residues: CASSIGDNYEQYF. CDR3 bases: TGTGCCAGTAGTATAGGGGACAACTACGAGCAGTACTTC.

This chain connects TRBV6-5 to TRBJ2-2, with 9 nucleotides matching TRBD1. The CDR3 is 15 residues long. V lost 6 bases, J lost 5 bases, and 7 bases stayed unmatched. Germline CDR1 MNHEY, CDR2 SVGAGI. CDR3 DNA: TGTGCCAGCAGCTCCGGGACAGGGTCAACCGGGGAGCTGTTTTTT. Translation: CASSSGTGSTGELFF.